A single sample gave rise to the 25 T cell receptor beta chains below, sequenced in a study of blood T cell repertoires in COVID-19. Only in-frame clones appear in the TCRdb table, and some are missing; sequencing was by immunoSEQ multiplex PCR. The sample has approximately 99,000 clones; 88% are singletons. The material sequenced was peripheral blood. The source is a man aged 50 to 60 with COVID-19, enrolled during active disease.

The V call is TRBV30, the J call TRBJ1-5, with 7 bases that match TRBD1. J lost 4 bases, V lost 7 bases, and 7 bases had no gene match. Looked up from germline, CDR1 is GTSNPN and CDR2 is SVGIG (reference sequence). This CDR3 contains 13 residues. CDR3 in amino acids: CALNQGGNQPQHF. CDR3 nucleotides: TGTGCCTTGAACCAGGGGGGAAATCAGCCCCAGCATTTT.

V usage is TRBV5-1 and J usage is TRBJ2-7, with 11 nucleotides matching TRBD1. In germline, CDR1 is SGHRS, CDR2 YFSETQ. The V and J ends lost 0 bases and 5 bases, in that order; junction bases with no gene match: 4. CDR3 length equals 15 residues. CDR3 coding DNA: TGCGCCAGCAGCTTGGCCCCGGGACAGGGGGACGAGCAGTACTTC. Amino acid sequence: CASSLAPGQGDEQYF.

The chain uses TRBV18 and TRBJ1-2; a possible D gene is TRBD1 (6 bases). CDR1 is KGHSH and CDR2 is LQKENI in the germline V gene. The ends were cut back, 2 bases at V and 4 bases at J, with 11 bases in the middle. The CDR3 sequence is 14 residues long. The CDR3 region has the DNA TGTGCCAGCTCACCAGATGGACAGAGCTATGGCTACACCTTC. This translates into CASSPDGQSYGYTF.

This clone appeared a single time. Compared with germline, one end of the junction differs, possibly owing to a read error. The chain joins TRBV4-1 to TRBJ1-5; 10 bases agree with TRBD1. The CDR3 totals 15 residues. Germline CDR1 is MGHRA and CDR2 is YSYEKL. This CDR3 reads CASSEEDRGYQPQHF. CDR3 coding DNA: TGCGCCAGCAGCGAAGAGGACAGGGGGTATCAGCCCCAGCATTTT.

The DNA of the CDR3 is TGTGCCAGCAGCCGCTCCTACGAGCAGTACTTC. Translating it yields CASSRSYEQYF. The rearrangement links TRBV11-1 to TRBJ2-7; no firm D call. Germline V gene sequence: CDR1 SGHAT, CDR2 FQDESV (reference sequence). The CDR3 contains 11 residues. Deletions cut 5 bases from V and 0 bases from J, with 2 bases between.

The chain couples TRBV4-1 to TRBJ2-5, with a tentative D call TRBD1 (5 bases). Per the germline V gene, CDR1 is MGHRA and CDR2 is YSYEKL. The CDR3 has 13 residues. The V and J ends lost 1 base and 5 bases respectively, with 8 bases between them. The CDR3 DNA is TGCGCCAGCAGCCAAGCGACAGCTGAGACCCAGTACTTC. Translation: CASSQATAETQYF.

This clone came up once. The chain employs TRBV11-2 and TRBJ1-3; D not resolved. The CDR3 sequence is 15 residues long. Germline loops: CDR1 SGHAT, CDR2 FQNNGV. V lost 1 base and J 0 bases, leaving 7 bases between the germline ends. CDR3 protein: CASSLVAHSGNTIYF. In DNA, the CDR3 is TGTGCCAGCAGCTTAGTGGCACACTCTGGAAACACCATATATTTT.

The rearrangement uses TRBV7-9 and TRBJ2-7, with TRBD2 identical over 9 bases. J lost 3 bases, V lost 4 bases, and 1 base had no gene match. Germline V lookup: CDR1 SEHNR, CDR2 FQNEAQ (reference sequence). This CDR3 is 13 amino acids long. This CDR3 reads CASSYSGGYEQYF. The CDR3 DNA reads as TGTGCCAGCAGCTATAGCGGGGGCTACGAGCAGTACTTC.

This chain uses TRBV3-1 (or the pseudogene TRBV3-2) with TRBJ2-2; unclear D gene. The germline CDR1 and CDR2 sequences are LGHDT and YNNKEL (reference sequence). Trimming pared 0 bases from V and 8 bases from J, leaving 13 bases between. The CDR3 contains 15 residues. The CDR3 bases are TGTGCCAGCAGCCAAGAGAGGCCCCAAAGGGGGGAGCTGTTTTTT. Amino acid sequence: CASSQERPQRGELFF.

As concerns this clone: One junction end does not reproduce the germline sequence, and a read error may be involved. V gene TRBV5-4 combines with J gene TRBJ2-7, with D possibly matching TRBD1 (7 bases). CDR1 SGHNT and CDR2 YYREEE come from the germline V gene (reference sequence). The CDR3 consists of 15 residues. The CDR3 region is CASSSDGGGSHEQYF. The CDR3 nucleotides read TGTGCCAGCAGCTCGGATGGAGGGGGCTCCCACGAGCAGTACTTC. Combining the CDR3 with reference TRBV5-4 and TRBJ2-7 gives the whole variable domain ETGVTQSPTHLIKTRGQQVTLRCSSQSGHNTVSWYQQALGQGPQFIFQYYREEENGRGNFPPRFSGLQFPNYSSELNVNALELDDSALYLCASSSDGGGSHEQYFGPGTRLTVT.

The CDR3 nucleotides read TGTGCCAGCAGTCTCCCCGGACAGGGGGTTTCCCACGAGCAGTACTTC. It translates to CASSLPGQGVSHEQYF. This chain links TRBV28 with TRBJ2-7; 10 nucleotides align to TRBD1. The V gene end was trimmed by 5 bases and the J gene end by 5 bases; junction bases not matched to a gene: 12. Germline assignment: CDR1 MDHEN and CDR2 SYDVKM. CDR3 length equals 16 residues.

V gene TRBV6-5 combines with J gene TRBJ2-2; D ambiguous. The CDR3 covers 12 residues. V was clipped by 10 bases and J by 3 bases, with 9 bases between them. Germline V gives CDR1 MNHEY, CDR2 SVGAGI. CDR3 protein: CATFQDTGELFF. For the CDR3, the DNA is TGTGCCACTTTCCAGGACACCGGGGAGCTGTTTTTT.

The chain links TRBV4-3 to TRBJ2-7; TRBD2 aligns across 11 bases. The CDR3 covers 15 residues. V gave up 1 base and J gave up 2 bases; unmatched junction bases: 1. Germline V lookup: CDR1 LGHNA, CDR2 YSLEER. The CDR3 sequence is CASSQGLAGPYEQYF. The CDR3 DNA reads TGCGCCAGCAGCCAAGGACTAGCGGGGCCCTACGAGCAGTACTTC.

This clone has only a few counts. The chain is built from TRBV3-1 (or the pseudogene TRBV3-2) and TRBJ2-7; D is unclear. The CDR3 runs to 14 residues. V shed 5 bases and J shed 2 bases, with 13 bases lying between them. From germline, CDR1 is LGHDT and CDR2 YNNKEL (reference sequence). CDR3 in amino acids: CASSAAHNAYEQYF. The CDR3 DNA reads TGTGCCAGCAGCGCGGCACACAACGCCTACGAGCAGTACTTC.

The rearrangement joins TRBV4-2 to TRBJ1-5; D gene ambiguous. The germline CDR1 and CDR2 sequences are LGHNA and YNFKEQ. The V end was cut by 2 bases, the J end by 1 base, with 9 bases between. The CDR3 is 15 residues long. The CDR3 sequence is CASSQFDTSNQPQHF. The DNA for the CDR3 is TGTGCCAGCAGCCAATTCGACACCAGCAATCAGCCCCAGCATTTT.

Here the CDR3 reads CASRSGTREKLFF. CDR3 bases: TGTGCCAGCAGATCCGGGACAAGGGAAAAACTGTTTTTT. The chain carries TRBV2 and TRBJ1-4; the D gene is possibly TRBD1 (6 bases). The length of the CDR3 is 13 residues. Trimming left V 6 bases short and J 8 bases short, with 13 bases between. Per germline, CDR1 SNHLY and CDR2 FYNNEI.

This clone has more than one count but fewer than ten. The chain carries TRBV14 and TRBJ2-5; a possible D gene is TRBD2 (5 bases). CDR1 SGHDN and CDR2 FVKESK come from the germline V gene. This CDR3 comprises 15 residues. V was cut by 4 bases and J by 4 bases, with 16 bases left in between. The CDR3 DNA reads as TGTGCCAGCAGCCTACATCTGGCAGGAGGAGAGACCCAGTACTTC. This gives the protein CASSLHLAGGETQYF.

This rearrangement joins TRBV3-1 (or the pseudogene TRBV3-2) to TRBJ2-7; 10 nucleotides align to TRBD1. The CDR3 loop spans 16 amino acids. With 0 bases clipped from V and 3 bases from J, the junction kept 5 bases outside the gene matches. Germline V gives CDR1 LGHDT, CDR2 YNNKEL (reference sequence). The chain's CDR3 is CASSQDQGQGNYEQYF. The CDR3 bases are TGTGCCAGCAGCCAAGATCAGGGACAGGGGAACTACGAGCAGTACTTC.

Only a few counts were recorded for this clone. The CDR3 DNA follows: TGTGCCAGCAGCCAGTTTAACGAGCAGTACTTC. This translates into CASSQFNEQYF. The chain links TRBV14 to TRBJ2-7; D gene unclear. The germline V gene encodes CDR1 SGHDN and CDR2 FVKESK. This CDR3 has 11 amino acids. V lost 3 bases, J lost 5 bases, and 5 bases lay in between.

This chain links TRBV28 with TRBJ1-1; D gene unclear. V lost 6 bases and J lost 5, with 16 bases in between. The germline CDR1 and CDR2 sequences are MDHEN and SYDVKM. The CDR3 extends over 14 amino acids. The CDR3 protein is CASSPTLRRTEAFF. In nucleotides, the CDR3 is TGTGCCAGCAGCCCCACCCTAAGGAGGACTGAAGCTTTCTTT.

J is TRBJ1-4 and V is TRBV5-1; 8 bases match TRBD1. The V segment lost 2 bases and the J segment 2 bases; nucleotides outside the gene matches: 5. The CDR3 totals 16 residues. Germline-derived CDR1 and CDR2 are SGHRS and YFSETQ. CDR3 nucleotides: TGCGCCAGCAGCTTCGGACAGGGAGCCACTAATGAAAAACTGTTTTTT. Its protein is CASSFGQGATNEKLFF.

The chain has TRBV7-2 and TRBJ1-2; D is perhaps TRBD1 (5 bases). Trimming shortened V by 4 bases and J by 4 bases, and 16 bases separated the two germline ends. The CDR3 is 15 residues long. CDR1 is SGHTA and CDR2 is FQGNSA in the germline V gene. DNA for the CDR3: TGTGCCAGCAGCTACCCCCAAGACAGAATCTATGGCTACACCTTC. This translates into CASSYPQDRIYGYTF.

With respect to this clone: The same CDR3 also results from other DNA sequences found in this sample. V and J are TRBV5-5 and TRBJ1-2; 10 bases are a match to TRBD1. From germline, CDR1 is SGHKS and CDR2 YYEKEE (reference sequence). The CDR3 runs to 13 residues. V lost 4 bases to trimming and J lost 6 bases; unmatched junction nucleotides: 3. The CDR3 sequence: CASSTGTGDGYTF. The CDR3 nucleotides are TGTGCCAGCAGCACCGGGACAGGGGATGGCTACACCTTC.

The chain is built from TRBV3-1 (or the pseudogene TRBV3-2) and TRBJ1-4; D unresolved. From germline, CDR1 is LGHDT and CDR2 YNNKEL (reference sequence). The V gene lost 4 bases and the J gene lost 6 bases, with 9 bases spanning the gap. This CDR3 has 13 residues. The chain's CDR3 is CASSPGWYEKLFF. CDR3 sequence (DNA): TGTGCCAGCAGCCCCGGGTGGTATGAAAAACTGTTTTTT.

V and J are TRBV10-3 and TRBJ1-2; no clear D gene. CDR3 length: 15 amino acids. The ends were cut back, 0 bases at V and 1 base at J, with 9 bases in the middle. CDR1 is ENHRY, CDR2 SYGVKD, per germline. CDR3 DNA: TGTGCCATCAGTGAGTCGAAGGCGGATAACTATGGCTACACCTTC. Its protein product is CAISESKADNYGYTF.